This T cell receptor (beta chain) came from a study of blood T cell repertoires in COVID-19. Looking at the study overall: PBMCs, B-cell-depleted T cells, or T cells provided the cDNA or gDNA that made up the material.

The germline V gene encodes CDR1 MDHEN and CDR2 SYDVKM. J lost 0 bases, V lost 3 bases, and 8 bases had no gene match. CDR3 length equals 17 residues. Here immunoSEQ multiplex PCR was the method, and the copy in TCRdb shows in-frame clones only, minus some. The repertoire consists of around 130,000 clones, with 84% occurring once and the leading ten covering about 8.1%. This chain links TRBV28 with TRBJ2-1; 7 nucleotides line up with TRBD2. Sequencing used peripheral blood. This TCR was recovered from a man aged 25-45 years with COVID-19, enrolled during active disease. The CDR3 reads CASSFRGLADSYNEQFF. CDR3 bases: TGTGCCAGCAGTTTTAGGGGTCTAGCGGACTCCTACAATGAGCAGTTCTTC.